The rows below give T cell receptor beta chains drawn from one sample of a study of blood T cell repertoires in COVID-19. Sequencing used immunoSEQ multiplex PCR; TCRdb keeps in-frame clones, though not all of them. The sample has 150,000 to 200,000 clones; roughly 77% are singletons. Source material: peripheral blood. The source of these receptors is a woman between 40 and 50 years old with COVID-19, enrolled during active disease. The CDR3 runs from the conserved cysteine through the conserved F or W. Fields, in order: clone size, D gene, J gene, V gene, CDR3 protein, CDR3 DNA. A D gene is named only where the DNA matches it firmly. Expanded clones are given a class, and other clones once, few, many or no size at all.

clone size: NA
D gene: TRBD1
J gene: TRBJ2-7
V gene: TRBV29-1
CDR3 protein: CSARDRGREQYF
CDR3 DNA: TGCAGCGCCCGGGACAGGGGGAGGGAGCAGTACTTC

clone size: NA
D gene: TRBD1
J gene: TRBJ2-1
V gene: TRBV18
CDR3 protein: CASTTGVGNEQFF
CDR3 DNA: TGTGCCAGCACCACAGGGGTCGGAAATGAGCAGTTCTTC

clone size: NA
D gene: TRBD2
J gene: TRBJ2-7
V gene: TRBV6-6
CDR3 protein: CASSYPGTSGSREQYF
CDR3 DNA: TGTGCCAGCAGTTACCCGGGGACTAGCGGGAGTCGGGAGCAGTACTTC

clone size: NA
D gene: NA
J gene: TRBJ2-7
V gene: TRBV20-1
CDR3 protein: CSALNQGLVYF
CDR3 DNA: TGCAGTGCTCTAAACCAGGGACTCGTTTACTTC

clone size: NA
D gene: TRBD2
J gene: TRBJ2-2
V gene: TRBV3-1/TRBV3-2
CDR3 protein: CASSPWTSGRVTGELFF
CDR3 DNA: TGTGCCAGCAGCCCTTGGACTAGCGGGAGAGTAACCGGGGAGCTGTTTTTT

clone size: NA
D gene: NA
J gene: TRBJ2-5
V gene: TRBV3-1/TRBV3-2
CDR3 protein: CASSPWGGGETQYF
CDR3 DNA: TGTGCCAGCAGCCCCTGGGGGGGCGGAGAGACCCAGTACTTC

clone size: NA
D gene: TRBD1
J gene: TRBJ1-1
V gene: TRBV11-2
CDR3 protein: CASSLVQGTEAFF
CDR3 DNA: TGTGCCAGCAGCTTAGTACAGGGGACTGAAGCTTTCTTT

clone size: NA
D gene: TRBD1
J gene: TRBJ2-2
V gene: TRBV7-3
CDR3 protein: CASSPKDRGWNTGELFF
CDR3 DNA: TGTGCCAGCAGCCCCAAGGACAGGGGGTGGAACACCGGGGAGCTGTTTTTT

clone size: NA
D gene: TRBD2
J gene: TRBJ2-1
V gene: TRBV10-1
CDR3 protein: CASSDPGEGPGSSYNEQFF
CDR3 DNA: TGCGCCAGCAGTGATCCCGGGGAGGGGCCGGGAAGCTCCTACAATGAGCAGTTCTTC

clone size: few
D gene: TRBD1
J gene: TRBJ1-2
V gene: TRBV10-3
CDR3 protein: CAISESTGSGYGYTF
CDR3 DNA: TGTGCCATCAGTGAGTCGACAGGGTCTGGCTATGGCTACACCTTC

clone size: NA
D gene: TRBD1
J gene: TRBJ1-1
V gene: TRBV5-1
CDR3 protein: CASYLQGATEAFF
CDR3 DNA: TGCGCCAGCTACCTACAGGGGGCGACTGAAGCTTTCTTT

clone size: once
D gene: TRBD2
J gene: TRBJ2-1
V gene: TRBV29-1
CDR3 protein: CSVEHPGLWNEQFF
CDR3 DNA: TGCAGCGTTGAACACCCGGGACTATGGAATGAGCAGTTCTTC

clone size: few
D gene: TRBD2
J gene: TRBJ2-3
V gene: TRBV30
CDR3 protein: CAWSVGGITDTQYF
CDR3 DNA: TGTGCCTGGAGTGTGGGAGGGATCACAGATACGCAGTATTTT

clone size: NA
D gene: NA
J gene: TRBJ2-1
V gene: TRBV7-2
CDR3 protein: CASSPSGRFNEQFF
CDR3 DNA: TGTGCCAGCAGCCCCTCGGGGAGGTTCAATGAGCAGTTCTTC

clone size: few
D gene: TRBD1
J gene: TRBJ2-7
V gene: TRBV6-2/TRBV6-3
CDR3 protein: CASSYSPTGNSYEQYF
CDR3 DNA: TGTGCCAGCAGTTACTCGCCGACAGGGAACTCCTACGAGCAGTACTTC

clone size: NA
D gene: TRBD1
J gene: TRBJ1-2
V gene: TRBV27
CDR3 protein: CASSSPGQPYYGYTF
CDR3 DNA: TGTGCCAGCAGTTCCCCGGGACAGCCGTACTATGGCTACACCTTC